This is a list of T cell receptor beta chains from one sample in a study of T cell repertoires in cytomegalovirus infection. TCRdb itself ran the reads through MiXCR, one entry per CDR3 protein. The sample records roughly 230,000 distinct CDR3 sequences, over 15% being singletons. Sequencing used CD8+ T cells from PBMCs. These receptors came from a human donor in good health (CMV status not recorded). Some clones in this sample may be carry-over from other donors' samples. Each CDR3 is given with its conserved first and last residue. A D gene is named only where the DNA matches it firmly. Size is stated for part of the rows, as once, few or many counts, or as a class when the clone is expanded.

V	J	size	D	DNA	CDR3
TRBV27	TRBJ2-4	many	-	TGTGCCAGCAGTCACCAGGGAATAAAAAACATTCAGTACTTC	CASSHQGIKNIQYF
TRBV5-1	TRBJ2-2	-	TRBD1	TGCGCCAGCAGTACGTTTGAGGGGGCAAGAACCGGGGAGCTGTTTTTT	CASSTFEGARTGELFF
TRBV6-6	TRBJ2-5	-	-	TGTGCCAGCAGTTACCTTGGCAGAGAAAAGCTAGAGACCCAGTACTTC	CASSYLGREKLETQYF
TRBV5-6	TRBJ2-3	-	-	TGTGCCAGCAGCTTGGGTACTGCCACAGATACGCAGTATTTT	CASSLGTATDTQYF
TRBV4-1	TRBJ1-1	many	-	TGCGCCAGCAGCCCAGGCCCCACTGAAGCTTTCTTT	CASSPGPTEAFF
TRBV10-3	TRBJ2-1	many	-	TGTGCCATCAGTGAACCGGACGGACAGTCGGGTGAGCAGTTCTTC	CAISEPDGQSGEQFF
TRBV10-1	TRBJ1-6	few	-	TGCGCCAGCAATCAGGACAGCTCCTATAATTCACCCCTCCACTTT	CASNQDSSYNSPLHF
TRBV5-1	TRBJ1-6	few	-	TGCGCCAGCAGCTCGGACAGCTCAAATTCACCCCTCCACTTT	CASSSDSSNSPLHF
TRBV7-2	TRBJ2-1	many	-	TGTGCCAGCAGCCACTGGGCGGCCTTGGGGAACAATGAGCAGTTCTTC	CASSHWAALGNNEQFF
TRBV5-1	TRBJ2-7	-	-	TGCGCCAGCCACCAGGCGGGTGGCGAGGACGAGCAGTACTTC	CASHQAGGEDEQYF
TRBV12-3/TRBV12-4	TRBJ2-5	many	TRBD2	TGTGCCAGCAGTGGACTAGCGGGGGGGAGCCAAGAGACCCAGTACTTC	CASSGLAGGSQETQYF
TRBV7-2	TRBJ2-3	many	TRBD2	TGTGCCAGCAGCGCGGGACTAGCGGGGGCTCGTAGCACAGATACGCAGTATTTT	CASSAGLAGARSTDTQYF
TRBV28	TRBJ2-7	many	TRBD1	TGTGCCAGCAGTTCCCGCGTGGACAGGGGCGAGCAGTACTTC	CASSSRVDRGEQYF
TRBV24-1	TRBJ2-1	-	TRBD1	TGTGCCACCAGTGATTTGGGGACAGAGCAATACAATGAGCAGTTCTTC	CATSDLGTEQYNEQFF
TRBV19	TRBJ1-5	few	-	TGTGCCAGTAGTCCCCGGGGTGGGACGTACAATCAGCCCCAGCATTTT	CASSPRGGTYNQPQHF
TRBV4-1	TRBJ2-3	few	-	TGCGCCAGCAGCCAAGATATAAGGAGAACAGATACGCAGTATTTT	CASSQDIRRTDTQYF
TRBV7-9	TRBJ2-1	-	-	TGTGCCAGCAGTTATCGGACGACGGGCTCCTACAATGAGCAGTTCTTC	CASSYRTTGSYNEQFF
TRBV27	TRBJ2-1	few	TRBD2	TGTGCCAGCAGTTCTAGTCGGGGGGGCCTGAATGAGCAGTTCTTC	CASSSSRGGLNEQFF
TRBV19	TRBJ2-1	-	-	TGTGCCAGTAGTATGTGGGAGGATGAGCAGTTCTTC	CASSMWEDEQFF
TRBV12-3/TRBV12-4	TRBJ2-5	many	-	TGTGCCAGCAGTTTACTAGGGGGGCCAGAGACCCAGTACTTC	CASSLLGGPETQYF
TRBV5-1	TRBJ2-1	few	TRBD2	TGCGCCAGCAGCTTGAGTGGCGGGGGGTTGTACAATGAGCAGTTCTTC	CASSLSGGGLYNEQFF
TRBV6-2/TRBV6-3	TRBJ1-1	-	-	TGTGCCAGCAGCCGCGCGCAGGGGACGAACACTGAAGCTTTCTTT	CASSRAQGTNTEAFF
TRBV27	TRBJ2-7	once	TRBD2	TGTGCCAGCAGACCAGGGACTAGTTGGTACGAGCAGTACTTC	CASRPGTSWYEQYF
TRBV25-1	TRBJ1-2	few	TRBD1	TGTGCCAGCAGTGAATATGGGACAGGGAGTTACTATGGCTACACCTTC	CASSEYGTGSYYGYTF
TRBV7-9	TRBJ2-7	many	-	TGTGCCAGCGGATTTCCGTGGACAGCCCACGAGATGGGTGAGCAGTACTTC	CASGFPWTAHEMGEQYF
TRBV7-2	TRBJ1-2	-	TRBD1	TGTGCCAGCAGCTCAGACGGGACAGTCCCTAACTATGGCTACACCTTC	CASSSDGTVPNYGYTF
TRBV7-7	TRBJ2-2	once	-	TGTGCTAGCAGCTTTTCTCCCGGGGCGGAGAACACCGGGGAGCTGTTTTTT	CASSFSPGAENTGELFF
TRBV28	TRBJ1-6	-	TRBD1	TGTGCCAGCAGGGGGACAGAAAAAAGCTCCTATAATTCACCCCTCCACTTT	CASRGTEKSSYNSPLHF
TRBV20-1	TRBJ2-1	-	-	TGCAGTGCTAGAGTGGTGAGGGACTCAAACAATGAGCAGTTCTTC	CSARVVRDSNNEQFF
TRBV12-5	TRBJ1-1	many	-	TGTGCTAGTGCCGACCCCACAGACTCTGAAGCTTTCTTT	CASADPTDSEAFF
TRBV29-1	TRBJ2-2	few	TRBD2	TGCAGCGTCGATCTCGGGGGGTCGAACACCGGGGAGCTGTTTTTT	CSVDLGGSNTGELFF
TRBV28	TRBJ2-3	many	-	TGTGCCAGCAGTTTCAATCGGGCCGACACAGATACGCAGTATTTT	CASSFNRADTDTQYF
TRBV11-2	TRBJ1-2	many	-	TGTGCCAGCAGCTTAGGGGTGCAGGGTCGGGGCTACACCTTC	CASSLGVQGRGYTF
TRBV4-1	TRBJ2-3	-	TRBD1	TGCGCCAGCAGCCAAGACCCCGGGACAGCTAGCACAGATACGCAGTATTTT	CASSQDPGTASTDTQYF
TRBV7-2	TRBJ1-1	many	-	TGTGCCACCGAACCTAATTTATGGAGCCCTGGGGTTGCTTTCTTT	CATEPNLWSPGVAFF
TRBV27	TRBJ2-7	-	-	TGTGCCAGCAGTTTTAAGAGCGAGCAGTACTTC	CASSFKSEQYF
TRBV6-1	TRBJ2-5	-	-	TGTGCCAGCAGTGAAGCGCTGAGGAACATCCTCCAAGAGACCCAGTACTTC	CASSEALRNILQETQYF